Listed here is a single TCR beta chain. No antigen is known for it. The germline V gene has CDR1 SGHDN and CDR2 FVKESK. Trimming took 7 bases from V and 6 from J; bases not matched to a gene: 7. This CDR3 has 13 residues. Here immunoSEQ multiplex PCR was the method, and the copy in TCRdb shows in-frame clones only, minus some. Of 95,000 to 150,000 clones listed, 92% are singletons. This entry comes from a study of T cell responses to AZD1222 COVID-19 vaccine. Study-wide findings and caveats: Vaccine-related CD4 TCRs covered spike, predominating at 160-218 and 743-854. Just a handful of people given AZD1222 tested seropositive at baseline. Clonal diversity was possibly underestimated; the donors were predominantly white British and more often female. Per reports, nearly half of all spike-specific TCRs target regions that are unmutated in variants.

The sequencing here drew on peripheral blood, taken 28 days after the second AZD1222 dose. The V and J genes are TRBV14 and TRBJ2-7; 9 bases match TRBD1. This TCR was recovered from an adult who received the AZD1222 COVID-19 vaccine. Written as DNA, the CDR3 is TGTGCCAGCAACCGGGACAGGGTGGCCGAGCAGTACTTC. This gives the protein CASNRDRVAEQYF.